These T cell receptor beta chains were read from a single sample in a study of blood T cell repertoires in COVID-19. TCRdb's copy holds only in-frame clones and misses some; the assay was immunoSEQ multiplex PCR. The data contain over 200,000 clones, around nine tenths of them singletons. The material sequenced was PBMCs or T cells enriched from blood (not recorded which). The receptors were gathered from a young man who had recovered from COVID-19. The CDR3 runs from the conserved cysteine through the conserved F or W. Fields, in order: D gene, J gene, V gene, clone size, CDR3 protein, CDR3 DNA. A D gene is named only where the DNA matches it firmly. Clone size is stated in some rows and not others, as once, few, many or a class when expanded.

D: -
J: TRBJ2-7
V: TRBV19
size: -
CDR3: CASTAGVASTYEQYF
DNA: TGTGCCAGTACCGCAGGAGTAGCGAGCACCTACGAGCAGTACTTC

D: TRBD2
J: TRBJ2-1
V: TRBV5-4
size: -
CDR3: CASSLEGRGTSGSNEQFF
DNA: TGTGCCAGCAGCTTGGAAGGTCGGGGGACTAGCGGGAGCAATGAGCAGTTCTTC

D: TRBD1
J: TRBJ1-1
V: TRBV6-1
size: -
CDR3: CASSEAGQGREAFF
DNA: TGTGCCAGCAGTGAAGCGGGACAGGGGAGAGAAGCTTTCTTT

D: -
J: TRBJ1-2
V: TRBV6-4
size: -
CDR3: CASSDTAAGMNGYTF
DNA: TGTGCCAGCAGTGACACCGCGGCAGGGATGAATGGCTACACCTTC

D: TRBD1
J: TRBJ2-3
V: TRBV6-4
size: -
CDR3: CASSRGTRDREYF
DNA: TGTGCCAGCAGTCGAGGTACGCGGGACAGGGAGTATTTT

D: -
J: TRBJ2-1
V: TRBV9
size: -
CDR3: CASSVAGARPNEQFF
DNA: TGTGCCAGCAGCGTAGCAGGGGCTCGGCCTAATGAGCAGTTCTTC

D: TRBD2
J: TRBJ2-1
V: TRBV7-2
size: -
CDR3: CASSLASGGNNEQFF
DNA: TGTGCCAGCAGCTTAGCTAGCGGGGGGAACAATGAGCAGTTCTTC

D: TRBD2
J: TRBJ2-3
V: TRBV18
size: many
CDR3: CASSPLAGGTDTQYF
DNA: TGTGCCAGCTCACCACTAGCGGGAGGGACAGATACGCAGTATTTT

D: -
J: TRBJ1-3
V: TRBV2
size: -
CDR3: CASRRTVLIDASGNTIYF
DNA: TGTGCCAGCAGACGGACAGTTTTAATCGATGCCTCTGGAAACACCATATATTTT

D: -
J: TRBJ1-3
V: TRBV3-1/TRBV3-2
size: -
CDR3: CASRSEQFSGNTIYF
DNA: TGTGCCAGCAGGTCCGAACAGTTCTCTGGAAACACCATATATTTT

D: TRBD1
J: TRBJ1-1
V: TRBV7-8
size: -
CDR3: CASSRRDRSYTEAFF
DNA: TGTGCCAGCAGCCGAAGGGACAGGTCGTACACTGAAGCTTTCTTT

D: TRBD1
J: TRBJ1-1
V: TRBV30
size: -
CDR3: CAWSVQGWTEAFF
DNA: TGTGCCTGGAGTGTACAGGGGTGGACTGAAGCTTTCTTT

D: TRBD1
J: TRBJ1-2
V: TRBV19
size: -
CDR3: CATRRTGTAPDGYTF
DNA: TGTGCCACCAGGAGGACCGGGACAGCGCCGGATGGCTACACCTTC

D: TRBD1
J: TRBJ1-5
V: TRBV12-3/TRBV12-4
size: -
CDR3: CASRRQGNQPQHF
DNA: TGTGCCAGCAGGCGACAGGGTAATCAGCCCCAGCATTTT

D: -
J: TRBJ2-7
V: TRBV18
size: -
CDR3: CASSPTAGSPYEQYF
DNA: TGTGCCAGCTCACCTACCGCCGGGTCACCCTACGAGCAGTACTTC

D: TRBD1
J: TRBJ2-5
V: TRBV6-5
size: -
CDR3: CASSYPSGQGGETQYF
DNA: TGTGCCAGCAGTTACCCATCGGGACAGGGAGGCGAGACCCAGTACTTC

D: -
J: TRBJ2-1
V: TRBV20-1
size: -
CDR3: CSARGGNEQFF
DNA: TGCAGTGCTAGAGGAGGTAATGAGCAGTTCTTC

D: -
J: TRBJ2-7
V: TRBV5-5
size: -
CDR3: CASSSGVWSSEQYF
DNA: TGTGCCAGCAGCAGTGGAGTATGGTCGAGCGAGCAGTACTTC

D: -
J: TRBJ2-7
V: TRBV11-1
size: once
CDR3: CASSLGGVSEQYF
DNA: TGTGCCAGCAGCTTGGGAGGAGTTTCCGAGCAGTACTTC

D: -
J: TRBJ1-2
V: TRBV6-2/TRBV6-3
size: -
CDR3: CASSYAGGDNYGYTF
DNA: TGTGCCAGCAGTTACGCGGGGGGCGATAACTATGGCTACACCTTC

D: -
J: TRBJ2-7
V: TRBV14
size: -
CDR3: CASSLFRGYEQYF
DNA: TGTGCCAGCAGCCTTTTCCGGGGTTACGAGCAGTACTTC

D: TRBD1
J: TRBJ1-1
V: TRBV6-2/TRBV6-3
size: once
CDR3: CASSEGQGGVLNTEAFF
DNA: TGTGCCAGCAGCGAAGGACAGGGAGGGGTATTGAACACTGAAGCTTTCTTT

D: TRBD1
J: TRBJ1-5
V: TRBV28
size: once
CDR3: CASSSGQGDQPQHF
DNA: TGTGCCAGCAGTTCGGGACAGGGGGATCAGCCCCAGCATTTT

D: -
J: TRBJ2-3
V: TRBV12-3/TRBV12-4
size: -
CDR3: CASSRNQGNTQYF
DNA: TGTGCCAGCAGCCGTAACCAGGGGAATACGCAGTATTTT

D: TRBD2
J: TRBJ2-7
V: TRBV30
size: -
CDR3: CAWSVTSVGEQYF
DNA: TGTGCCTGGAGTGTGACTAGCGTCGGCGAGCAGTACTTC

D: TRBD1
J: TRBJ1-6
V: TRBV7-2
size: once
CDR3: CASSFPLLPGTGVDSPLHF
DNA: TGTGCCAGCAGCTTTCCTTTACTCCCAGGGACAGGGGTGGATTCACCCCTCCACTTT

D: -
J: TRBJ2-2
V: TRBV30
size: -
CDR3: CAWSDLQTNTGELFF
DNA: TGTGCCTGGAGTGACCTCCAGACGAACACCGGGGAGCTGTTTTTT

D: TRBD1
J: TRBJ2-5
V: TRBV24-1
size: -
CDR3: CATSDRRGRGETQYF
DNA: TGTGCCACCAGTGACCGCAGGGGGCGCGGGGAGACCCAGTACTTC

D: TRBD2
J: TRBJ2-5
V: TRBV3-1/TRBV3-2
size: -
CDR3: CASSLRRTSGAQETQYF
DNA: TGTGCCAGCAGCCTTCGCCGGACTAGCGGGGCACAAGAGACCCAGTACTTC

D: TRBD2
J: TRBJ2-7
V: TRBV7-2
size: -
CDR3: CASSLGGRATYEQYF
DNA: TGTGCCAGCAGCTTAGGAGGGAGGGCGACCTACGAGCAGTACTTC

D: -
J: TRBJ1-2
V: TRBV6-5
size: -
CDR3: CATSGEVSGYTF
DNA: TGTGCCACTTCCGGGGAGGTATCTGGCTACACCTTC

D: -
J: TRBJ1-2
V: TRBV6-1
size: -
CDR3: CASSDPQWAYGYTF
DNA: TGTGCCAGCAGTGACCCCCAGTGGGCCTATGGCTACACCTTC

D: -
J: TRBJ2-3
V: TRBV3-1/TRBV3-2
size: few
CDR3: CASSQDWLTDTQYF
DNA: TGTGCCAGCAGCCAAGATTGGCTTACAGATACGCAGTATTTT

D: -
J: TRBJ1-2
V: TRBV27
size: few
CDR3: CASSLGPDYGYTF
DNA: TGTGCCAGCAGTTTAGGGCCGGACTATGGCTACACCTTC

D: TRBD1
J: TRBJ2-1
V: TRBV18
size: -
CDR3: CASSPSRTGPGMNNEQFF
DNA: TGTGCCAGCTCACCATCCCGGACAGGGCCGGGGATGAACAATGAGCAGTTCTTC

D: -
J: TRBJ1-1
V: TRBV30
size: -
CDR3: CAWMAPGFYPSTEAFF
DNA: TGTGCCTGGATGGCGCCGGGATTTTATCCGAGCACTGAAGCTTTCTTT

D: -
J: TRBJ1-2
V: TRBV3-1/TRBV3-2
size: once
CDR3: CASSLTRDGGYTF
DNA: TGTGCCAGCAGCCTGACCAGGGATGGTGGCTACACCTTC

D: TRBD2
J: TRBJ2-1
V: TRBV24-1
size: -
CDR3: CATSGIAGGGDNEQFF
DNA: TGTGCCACCAGTGGGATAGCGGGAGGGGGGGACAATGAGCAGTTCTTC

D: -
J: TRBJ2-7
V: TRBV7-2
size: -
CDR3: CASSPTGSSYEQYF
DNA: TGTGCCAGCAGCCCTACCGGGAGCTCCTACGAGCAGTACTTC

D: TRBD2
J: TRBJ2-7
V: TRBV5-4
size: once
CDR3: CASSLRRGRYEQYF
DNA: TGTGCCAGCAGCTTGAGGCGCGGGAGGTACGAGCAGTACTTC

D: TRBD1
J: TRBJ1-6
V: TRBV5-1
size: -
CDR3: CASSSGQAVGASPLHF
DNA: TGCGCCAGCAGCTCAGGACAGGCGGTCGGGGCTTCACCCCTCCACTTT

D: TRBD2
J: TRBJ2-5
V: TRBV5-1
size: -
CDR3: CASSSRGGSQETQYF
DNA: TGCGCCAGCAGCTCAAGGGGCGGGAGCCAAGAGACCCAGTACTTC

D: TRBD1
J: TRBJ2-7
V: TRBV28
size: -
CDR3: CASSLWGQYEQYF
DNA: TGTGCCAGCAGTTTATGGGGACAGTACGAGCAGTACTTC

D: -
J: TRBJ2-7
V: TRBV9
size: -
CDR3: CASSVGGTGEQYF
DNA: TGTGCCAGCAGCGTCGGCGGGACCGGGGAGCAGTACTTC

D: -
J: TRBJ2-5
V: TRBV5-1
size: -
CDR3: CASSLYGKETQYF
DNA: TGCGCCAGCAGCTTGTACGGGAAAGAGACCCAGTACTTC

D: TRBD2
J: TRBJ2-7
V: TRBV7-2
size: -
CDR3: CASSSPGTSGALSYEQYF
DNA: TGTGCCAGCAGCTCCCCGGGGACTAGCGGGGCTCTCTCCTACGAGCAGTACTTC

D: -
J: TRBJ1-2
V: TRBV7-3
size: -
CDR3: CASSPGTQGSLGYTF
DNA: TGTGCCAGCAGCCCAGGTACCCAGGGCTCCCTTGGCTACACCTTC

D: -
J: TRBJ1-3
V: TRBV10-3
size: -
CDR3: CAISRQEDPGNTIYF
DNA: TGTGCCATCAGCCGACAGGAGGACCCTGGAAACACCATATATTTT

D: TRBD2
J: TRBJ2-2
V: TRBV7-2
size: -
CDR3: CASSLRAGGTAGELFF
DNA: TGTGCCAGCAGCTTAAGGGCGGGAGGGACGGCCGGGGAGCTGTTTTTT

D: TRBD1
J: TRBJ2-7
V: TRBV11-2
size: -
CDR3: CASSLGQDYEQYF
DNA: TGTGCCAGCAGCCTCGGACAGGACTACGAGCAGTACTTC

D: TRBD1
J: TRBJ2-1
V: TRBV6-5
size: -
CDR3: CASRGAGGAGEQFF
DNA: TGTGCCAGCAGAGGGGCAGGGGGCGCGGGTGAGCAGTTCTTC

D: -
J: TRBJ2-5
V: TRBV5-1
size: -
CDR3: CASSSPGETQYF
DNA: TGCGCCAGCAGCTCGCCGGGGGAGACCCAGTACTTC